This TCR beta chain comes out of a study of beta chain features in type 1 diabetes. As to this clone: Its antigen is unknown.

General study findings and limits: VDJ junctions sequenced from type 1 diabetes patients showed fewer insertions and more deletions. Patients with Type 1 diabetes showed moderately but significantly shorter TCRB CDR3s in all four CD4+ subsets.

The authors reverse transcribed all of the isolated RNA, so sequencing captured expressed TCRB transcripts. About 4 million reads was the average for naive, central memory and regulatory T cell samples. The protocol was immunoSEQ multiplex PCR, while the TCRdb copy is restricted to in-frame clones and leaves out a portion. The table has hundreds of thousands of clones, more than 12% seen once. The CDR3 has 14 amino acids. Trimming took 3 bases from V and 0 from J, leaving 7 bases between them. Per the germline V gene, CDR1 is SGDLS and CDR2 is YYNGEE. The rearrangement links TRBV9 to TRBJ1-5; D might be TRBD1 (5 bases). Sequences were obtained from naive CD4+ T cells from blood. The TCR originated in a man aged 18 to 35 with type 1 diabetes. The CDR3 loop is CASSADSSNQPQHF. CDR3 DNA sequence: TGTGCCAGCAGCGCAGACAGTAGCAATCAGCCCCAGCATTTT.